A single T cell receptor beta chain is shown here with its context. This record comes from a study of CD8 T cells in Susac syndrome. The study sequenced TCR beta in blood CD8+ and CD4+ T cells. The CD8+ and CD4+ T cells were negatively isolated, with the TEMRA cells enriched by FACS. With random hexamers, roughly 0.45 to 1 ug RNA was reverse transcribed. Via MiXCR, TCRdb re-called the immunoSEQ multiplex PCR reads, giving one row per CDR3 protein. The sample holds roughly 120,000 distinct CDR3 sequences, around 94% seen once. Germline V gives CDR1 SNHLY, CDR2 FYNNEI. The CDR3 is 18 residues long. Trimming stripped 5 bases from V and 0 bases from J, with 20 bases between.

The sequence derives from a human donor in good health. J is TRBJ1-3 and V is TRBV2; D is perhaps TRBD1 (6 bases). The sample was CD4+ T cells from PBMCs. CDR3 coding DNA: TGTGCCAGCAGTTCTCCTTACAGGGCCTCCTACTCTGGAAACACCATATATTTT. As protein: CASSSPYRASYSGNTIYF.